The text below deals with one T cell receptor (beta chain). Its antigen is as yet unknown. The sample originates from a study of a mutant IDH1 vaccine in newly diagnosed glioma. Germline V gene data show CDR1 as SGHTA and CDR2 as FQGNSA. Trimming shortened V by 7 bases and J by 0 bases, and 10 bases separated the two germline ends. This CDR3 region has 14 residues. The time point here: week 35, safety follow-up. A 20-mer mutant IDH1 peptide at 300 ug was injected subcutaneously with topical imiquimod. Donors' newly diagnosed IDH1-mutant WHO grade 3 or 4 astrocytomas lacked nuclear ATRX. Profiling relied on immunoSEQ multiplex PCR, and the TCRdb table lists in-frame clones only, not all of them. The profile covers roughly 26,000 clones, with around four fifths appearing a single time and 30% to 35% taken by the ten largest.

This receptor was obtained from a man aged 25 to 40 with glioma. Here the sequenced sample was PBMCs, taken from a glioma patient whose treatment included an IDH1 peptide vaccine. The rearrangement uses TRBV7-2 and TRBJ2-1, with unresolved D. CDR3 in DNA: TGTGCCAGCACCCTCGATAGCTCCTACAATGAGCAGTTCTTC. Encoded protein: CASTLDSSYNEQFF.